The present entry profiles one T cell receptor beta chain with its context. The CDR3 length is 17 residues. Germline V lookup: CDR1 MNHEY, CDR2 SVGEGT. V dropped 2 bases and J dropped 5; count of bases not matched to a gene: 9. Per the original methods: Nucleated cell counts were estimated from reference gene primer amplification. Sequenced by immunoSEQ multiplex PCR; TCRdb stores in-frame clones only, minus some. That table is the source of V, J and clone size, and D and trimming were worked out from the DNA. This sample has approximately 220,000 clones, with about 85% found just once. This entry belongs to a study of blood T cell repertoires in COVID-19. About the study: The analysed material was cDNA or gDNA that came from T cells, B-cell-depleted T cells, or PBMCs.

The V and J genes are TRBV6-2 or TRBV6-3 and TRBJ2-7; 13 bases are shared with TRBD2. Sequencing was carried out using peripheral blood. This receptor was taken from a woman of 80 years or more with acute or convalescent COVID-19. The CDR3 protein is CASSYGTSGTNPHEQYF. The CDR3 DNA follows: TGTGCCAGCAGTTACGGGACTAGCGGGACTAACCCGCACGAGCAGTACTTC.